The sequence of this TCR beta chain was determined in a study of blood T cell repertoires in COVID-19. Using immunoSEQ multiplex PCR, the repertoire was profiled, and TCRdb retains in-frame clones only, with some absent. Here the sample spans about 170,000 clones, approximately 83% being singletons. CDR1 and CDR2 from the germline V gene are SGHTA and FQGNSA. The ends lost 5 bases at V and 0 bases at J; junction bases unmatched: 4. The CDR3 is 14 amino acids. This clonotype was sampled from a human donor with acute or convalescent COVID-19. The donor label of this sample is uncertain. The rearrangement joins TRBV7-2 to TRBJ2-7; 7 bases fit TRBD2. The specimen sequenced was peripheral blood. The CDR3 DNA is TGTGCCAGCAGCCAACTAGCGTCCTCCTACGAGCAGTACTTC. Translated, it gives CASSQLASSYEQYF.